This T cell receptor beta chain is drawn from a study of blood T cell repertoires in COVID-19. Overall study context: Spain, Italy and the United States supplied samples that represented acute and convalescent COVID-19. Sources were T cells, B-cell-depleted T cells, or PBMCs; the material itself was cDNA or gDNA.

Seattle-derived patients entered the study during active infection and were followed longitudinally. Trimming shortened V by 4 bases and J by 2 bases, and 17 bases separated the two germline ends. Germline CDR1 is MDHEN and CDR2 is SYDVKM. The length of the CDR3 is 16 residues. Original methodology: Reference gene primer amplification gave estimated nucleated cell counts. Profiled with immunoSEQ multiplex PCR; TCRdb holds only in-frame clones, not every one. The DNA was the basis for D and trimming; V, J and clone size are from that table. The table has some 350,000 clones, roughly nine tenths seen once.

The J gene is TRBJ1-2, the V gene TRBV28; D perhaps matches TRBD1 (6 bases). This sequence originates from a woman aged 25-40 years with COVID-19, enrolled during active disease. The sequencing input was peripheral blood. CDR3 sequence reads: CASSSGGRSRNYGYTF. In DNA, the CDR3 is TGTGCCAGCAGTTCGGGGGGGCGAAGCCGAAACTATGGCTACACCTTC.